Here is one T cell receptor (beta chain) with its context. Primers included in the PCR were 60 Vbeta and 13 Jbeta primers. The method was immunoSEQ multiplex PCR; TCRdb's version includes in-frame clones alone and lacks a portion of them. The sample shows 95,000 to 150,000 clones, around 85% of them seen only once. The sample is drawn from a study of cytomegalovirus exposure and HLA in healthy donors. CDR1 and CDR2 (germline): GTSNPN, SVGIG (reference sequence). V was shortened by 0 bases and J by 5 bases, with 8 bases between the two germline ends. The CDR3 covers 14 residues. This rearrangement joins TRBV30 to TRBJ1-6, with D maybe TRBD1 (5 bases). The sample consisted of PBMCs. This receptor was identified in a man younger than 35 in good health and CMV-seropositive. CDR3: CAWSVQGDNSPLHF. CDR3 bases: TGTGCCTGGAGTGTACAAGGGGATAATTCACCCCTCCACTTT.